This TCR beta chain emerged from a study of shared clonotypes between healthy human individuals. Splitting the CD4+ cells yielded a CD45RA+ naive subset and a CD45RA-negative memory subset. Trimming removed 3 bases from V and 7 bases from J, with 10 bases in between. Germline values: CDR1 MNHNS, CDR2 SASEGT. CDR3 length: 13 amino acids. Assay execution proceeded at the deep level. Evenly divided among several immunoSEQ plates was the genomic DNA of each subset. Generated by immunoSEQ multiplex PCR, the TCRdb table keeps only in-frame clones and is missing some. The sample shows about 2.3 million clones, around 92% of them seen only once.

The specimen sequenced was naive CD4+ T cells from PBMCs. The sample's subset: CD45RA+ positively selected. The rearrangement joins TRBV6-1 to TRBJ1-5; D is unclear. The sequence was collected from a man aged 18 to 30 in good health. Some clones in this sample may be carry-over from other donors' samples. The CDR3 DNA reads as TGTGCCAGCAGTGAGTCCTGGTGGCAGCCCCAGCATTTT. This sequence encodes CASSESWWQPQHF.